These 28 T cell receptor beta chains share one sample of origin, sequenced in a study of T cell responses to AZD1222 COVID-19 vaccine. TCRdb's table, derived via immunoSEQ multiplex PCR, lists solely in-frame clones and lacks some. The sample records about 200,000 clones, more than 85% being singletons. Sequencing was performed on peripheral blood, taken 28 days after the second AZD1222 dose. The source is an adult who received the AZD1222 COVID-19 vaccine.

The V gene is TRBV28, the J gene TRBJ2-7; D remains unclear. Germline lookup yields CDR1 MDHEN and CDR2 SYDVKM. The CDR3 runs 13 residues. V lost 1 base and J lost 4, with 8 bases in between. CDR3 coding DNA: TGTGCCAGCAGTTTATTAACGCAGTACGAGCAGTACTTC. Protein sequence: CASSLLTQYEQYF.

The DNA of the CDR3 is TGTGCCAGCAGCCAAAATCCCGACGGCTGGCTTGACGAGCAGTACTTC. It yields the protein CASSQNPDGWLDEQYF. V is TRBV14 and J is TRBJ2-7, with D unresolved. CDR3 size: 16 residues. Per germline, CDR1 SGHDN and CDR2 FVKESK. Trimming pared 2 bases from V and 5 bases from J, leaving 19 bases between.

The chain couples TRBV7-9 to TRBJ1-4, with D hard to call. Trimming took off 5 bases at V and 3 bases at J, with 10 bases between the two ends. The CDR3 totals 14 residues. CDR1 is SEHNR and CDR2 is FQNEAQ in the germline V gene (reference sequence). CDR3 protein: CASSEPGANEKLFF. CDR3 bases: TGTGCCAGCAGCGAACCGGGAGCTAATGAAAAACTGTTTTTT.

This chain connects TRBV28 to TRBJ2-3, with 10 positions matching TRBD1. This CDR3 is built from 16 residues. Looked up from germline, CDR1 is MDHEN and CDR2 is SYDVKM. With V trimmed by 5 bases and J by 2 bases, 7 bases remained unmatched. CDR3: CASSPPGTGATDTQYF. The CDR3 DNA is TGTGCCAGCAGTCCTCCCGGGACAGGGGCCACAGATACGCAGTATTTT.

The gene calls are TRBV6-1 and TRBJ1-6; TRBD1 might be the D (6 bases). The CDR3 is 16 amino acids. V was cut by 2 bases and J by 6 bases, with 14 bases left in between. Germline V CDR1 and CDR2: MNHNS, SASEGT. The CDR3 nucleotides are TGTGCCAGCAGTGAATTGGGGGGGGCGGTTAATTCACCCCTCCACTTT. It translates to CASSELGGAVNSPLHF.

J is TRBJ1-6 and V is TRBV3-1 (or the pseudogene TRBV3-2); a weak D match, TRBD1 (6 bases). The germline gives CDR1 LGHDT, CDR2 YNNKEL (reference sequence). The CDR3 covers 16 residues. V lost 3 bases to trimming and J lost 0 bases, with 9 bases between them. CDR3 in DNA: TGTGCCAGCAGCCAGGGACACCCCTCCTATAATTCACCCCTCCACTTT. Translating gives CASSQGHPSYNSPLHF.

V gene TRBV7-9 combines with J gene TRBJ2-5, with 7 bases lining up with TRBD1. Germline V gene sequence: CDR1 SEHNR, CDR2 FQNEAQ (reference sequence). CDR3 length: 14 residues. The V segment lost 5 bases and the J segment 2 bases; nucleotides outside the gene matches: 5. In DNA form, the CDR3 reads TGTGCCAGCAGCAGGACAGGAGGTCAAGAGACCCAGTACTTC. Its translation: CASSRTGGQETQYF.

The V call is TRBV11-2, the J call TRBJ1-4, with 9 positions matching TRBD1. The CDR3 spans 15 residues. V shed 5 bases and J 8 bases; nucleotides not matched to a gene: 9. The germline V gene encodes CDR1 SGHAT and CDR2 FQNNGV. The CDR3 DNA follows: TGTGCCAGCAGCACCCACAGGGGGCGAGGGGAAAAACTGTTTTTT. It codes for CASSTHRGRGEKLFF.

The V gene is TRBV28, the J gene TRBJ1-4; D remains unclear. CDR1 is MDHEN, CDR2 SYDVKM, per germline. This CDR3 is 12 amino acids long. Trimming took 10 bases from V and 8 from J, leaving 14 bases between them. DNA for the CDR3: TGTGCCACCGGACGGGAAGACGAAAAACTGTTTTTT. Its translation: CATGREDEKLFF. Variable domain in full (rest from reference TRBV28 and TRBJ1-4): DVKVTQSSRYLVKRTGEKVFLECVQDMDHENMFWYRQDPGLGLRLIYFSYDVKMKEKGDIPEGYSVSREKKERFSLILESASTNQTSMYLCATGREDEKLFFGSGTQLSVL.

V is TRBV10-1 and J is TRBJ1-4, with D possibly being TRBD1 (5 bases). The V end lost 10 bases, the J end lost 5 bases, and 17 bases lay between the germline ends. The CDR3 spans 14 residues. Germline CDR1 and CDR2: WNHNN and SYGVQD (reference sequence). In nucleotides, the CDR3 is TGCGCCACTTGGCCCTGGACAAGGAATGAAAAACTGTTTTTT. It specifies CATWPWTRNEKLFF.

This clone was counted only a few times. CDR3 protein: CASSLAVRSYEQYF. In DNA, the CDR3 is TGTGCCAGCAGCTTGGCGGTCAGATCCTACGAGCAGTACTTC. The V gene is TRBV7-9, the J gene TRBJ2-7; D uncertain. The germline gives CDR1 SEHNR, CDR2 FQNEAQ (reference sequence). Trimming cost V 3 bases and J 1 base, with 10 bases left between them. The CDR3 is made up of 14 amino acids.

The gene calls are TRBV20-1 and TRBJ2-3; D call uncertain. Trimming took off 6 bases at V and 4 bases at J, with 8 bases between the two ends. This CDR3 is 11 amino acids long. Germline V lookup: CDR1 DFQATT, CDR2 SNEGSKA (reference sequence). CDR3: CSAAHSDTQYF. The CDR3 DNA sequence: TGCAGTGCCGCACACTCAGATACGCAGTATTTT.

The table lists this clone with a few counts. This chain joins TRBV6-2 or TRBV6-3 and TRBJ1-5, with TRBD1 matching over 12 bases. Losses at the gene ends were 2 bases for V and 7 bases for J; bases not matched to a gene: 0. This CDR3 spans 14 amino acids. Germline values: CDR1 MNHEY, CDR2 SVGEGT. The CDR3 spells CASSYGTGGQPQHF. In DNA, the CDR3 is TGTGCCAGCAGTTACGGGACAGGGGGCCAGCCCCAGCATTTT.

This chain uses TRBV5-1 with TRBJ1-2, with a possible D match to TRBD1 (6 bases). Trimming took 3 bases from V and 10 from J, leaving 13 bases between them. CDR3 length: 12 amino acids. Germline-derived CDR1 and CDR2 are SGHRS and YFSETQ. Here the CDR3 reads CASSSYRDLYTF. CDR3 coding DNA: TGCGCCAGCAGCTCATACAGGGACCTCTACACCTTC.

This clone was seen just once. The chain uses TRBV7-9 and TRBJ2-2; D is unresolved. V was clipped by 3 bases and J by 4 bases, with 12 bases between them. Germline values: CDR1 SEHNR, CDR2 FQNEAQ (reference sequence). CDR3 length equals 15 residues. The CDR3 spells CASSFGSLTTGELFF. The CDR3 DNA is TGTGCCAGCAGCTTCGGGTCTCTCACCACCGGGGAGCTGTTTTTT.

The genes are TRBV28 and TRBJ2-1; 7 bases align to TRBD2. This CDR3 is built from 14 residues. V shed 7 bases and J 5 bases; nucleotides not matched to a gene: 8. Germline CDR1 reads MDHEN; CDR2 reads SYDVKM. The CDR3 DNA follows: TGTGCCAGCATCGGACTAGTTTACCACAATGAGCAGTTCTTC. Its protein product is CASIGLVYHNEQFF.

A word on this clone: The junction departs from the called germline gene at one end, perhaps through a read error. The chain is built from TRBV12-5 and TRBJ2-2; 10 bases line up with TRBD2. The CDR3 length is 17 residues. Germline loops: CDR1 LGHNT, CDR2 FRNRAP. CDR3 nucleotide sequence: TGTGCTAGTGGTTTGGGTACTAGCGGGAAGAACACCGGGGAGCTGCTTTTT. It encodes CASGLGTSGKNTGELLF.

The chain is built from TRBV10-2 and TRBJ1-4; D unresolved. V shed 5 bases and J shed 8 bases, with 12 bases lying between them. This CDR3 has 13 residues. Germline loops: CDR1 WSHSY, CDR2 SAAADI. DNA for the CDR3: TGCGCCAGCAGTCGGACGGCGGGGGAAAAACTGTTTTTT. It is translated as CASSRTAGEKLFF.

This chain links TRBV28 with TRBJ2-6; D is uncertain. There are 14 residues in the CDR3. V was clipped by 5 bases and J by 1 base, with 6 bases between them. The germline V gene has CDR1 MDHEN and CDR2 SYDVKM. The CDR3 DNA sequence: TGTGCCAGCAGTCGACGGTCTGGGGCCAACGTCCTGACTTTC. Residues: CASSRRSGANVLTF.

This chain joins TRBV28 and TRBJ1-2; D is possibly TRBD1 (6 bases). CDR3 size: 16 residues. The V gene's germline CDR1 is MDHEN and CDR2 SYDVKM. The ends were cut back, 3 bases at V and 6 bases at J, with 20 bases in the middle. The CDR3 DNA reads as TGTGCCAGCAGTTTGTCTCCAGGGGCCTCACTCGATGGCTACACCTTC. Amino acid sequence: CASSLSPGASLDGYTF.

Details on this clone: Within the sample, other DNA sequences also encode this same CDR3. J is TRBJ1-5 and V is TRBV28; unclear D gene. Looked up from germline, CDR1 is MDHEN and CDR2 is SYDVKM. Trimming pared 3 bases from V and 6 bases from J, leaving 3 bases between. This CDR3 region has 11 residues. In nucleotides, the CDR3 is TGTGCCAGCAGTTTTACTCAGCCCCAGCATTTT. Translated, it gives CASSFTQPQHF.

The chain uses TRBV11-3 and TRBJ2-1; D gene uncertain. CDR3 size: 12 residues. The V gene lost 5 bases and the J gene lost 10 bases, with 12 bases spanning the gap. Germline CDR1 SGHNT, CDR2 YENEEA. CDR3 bases: TGTGCCAGCAGCCCGACGGCAGACGAGCAGTTCTTC. It specifies CASSPTADEQFF. Full variable domain (rest looked up from reference TRBV11-3 and TRBJ2-1): EAGVVQSPRYKIIEKKQPVAFWCNPISGHNTLYWYLQNLGQGPELLIRYENEEAVDDSQLPKDRFSAERLKGVDSTLKIQPAELGDSAVYLCASSPTADEQFFGPGTRLTVL.

The rearrangement joins TRBV11-2 to TRBJ2-2; D might be TRBD1 (6 bases). V was clipped by 1 base and J by 6 bases, with 18 bases between them. The CDR3 sequence is 17 residues long. Germline V gives CDR1 SGHAT, CDR2 FQNNGV. This chain's CDR3 is CASSLVPQGWFSGELFF. In nucleotides, the CDR3 is TGTGCCAGCAGCTTAGTCCCACAGGGATGGTTCTCCGGGGAGCTGTTTTTT. Together with reference TRBV11-2 and TRBJ2-2, the CDR3 gives the full variable domain: EAGVAQSPRYKIIEKRQSVAFWCNPISGHATLYWYQQILGQGPKLLIQFQNNGVVDDSQLPKDRFSAERLKGVDSTLKIQPAKLEDSAVYLCASSLVPQGWFSGELFFGEGSRLTVL.

The V call is TRBV5-1, the J call TRBJ1-1; 8 bases align to TRBD1. Germline trimming cut 7 bases from V and 1 base from J; bases unmatched to any gene: 6. CDR3 length: 14 residues. In germline, CDR1 is SGHRS, CDR2 YFSETQ. CDR3 in amino acids: CASALTGGNTEAFF. CDR3 DNA: TGCGCCAGCGCCTTAACAGGGGGGAACACTGAAGCTTTCTTT.

Only one count was recorded for this clone. The CDR3 nucleotides are TGTGCCTGGAGGGGACAGGGGGCGCATCACGGCTACACCTTC. It encodes CAWRGQGAHHGYTF. The chain has TRBV30 and TRBJ1-2, with 12 bases that match TRBD1. The germline V gene has CDR1 GTSNPN and CDR2 SVGIG (reference sequence). Trimming at V came to 3 bases and at J to 8 bases, leaving 7 bases not matched to a gene. The CDR3 is 14 amino acids.

The gene calls are TRBV7-9 and TRBJ2-1, with D perhaps matching TRBD1 (5 bases). The CDR3 sequence is 14 residues long. Trimming pared 10 bases from V and 7 bases from J, leaving 20 bases between. Germline V gene lookup returns CDR1 SEHNR and CDR2 FQNEAQ (reference sequence). The CDR3 region is CATLGQGSSNEQFF. The CDR3 DNA reads as TGTGCCACCCTAGGGCAGGGTTCTTCTAATGAGCAGTTCTTC.

The table lists this clone with a few counts. V and J are TRBV4-2 and TRBJ1-4, with D unresolved. This CDR3 region has 15 residues. V shed 1 base and J shed 7 bases, with 13 bases lying between them. The germline gives CDR1 LGHNA, CDR2 YNFKEQ. The CDR3 loop is CASSQVREEGEKLFF. CDR3 nucleotide sequence: TGTGCCAGCAGCCAAGTTCGGGAGGAAGGTGAAAAACTGTTTTTT.

V and J are TRBV28 and TRBJ1-3; D remains ambiguous. Germline CDR1 MDHEN, CDR2 SYDVKM. CDR3 length equals 13 residues. Trimming removed 1 base from V and 4 bases from J, with 5 bases in between. The CDR3 here is CASSLSSGNTIYF. The CDR3 DNA reads TGTGCCAGCAGTTTATCATCCGGAAACACCATATATTTT.